The 32 T cell receptor beta chains listed next were all sequenced from one sample in a study of T-cell memory formation after mild COVID-19. From the 5' RACE reads, TCRdb called clonotypes with MiXCR, one entry per CDR3 protein. The data hold a few hundred thousand distinct CDR3 sequences, with roughly an eighth observed a single time. The sequencing sample was made of PBMCs or a T cell subset sorted from them (not recorded which). The receptor set was obtained from a man between 18 and 29 years old who had mild COVID-19 (a few samples of this study predate the infection). Cell type and time point are not known.

The chain recombines TRBV12-3 or TRBV12-4 with TRBJ2-1; D is ambiguous. V lost 3 bases and J lost 0, with 9 bases in between. CDR3 length: 15 residues. The CDR3 is CASSFGESSYNEQFF. CDR3 coding DNA: TGTGCCAGCAGTTTTGGGGAAAGCTCCTACAATGAGCAGTTCTTC.

The sample holds a few counts of this clonotype. The chain links TRBV12-3 or TRBV12-4 to TRBJ2-3, with a possible D match to TRBD2 (6 bases). Trimming shortened V by 10 bases and J by 4 bases, and 12 bases separated the two germline ends. This CDR3 contains 12 residues. The CDR3 here is CAIVTGADTQYF. CDR3 DNA sequence: TGTGCCATCGTTACGGGGGCAGATACGCAGTATTTT.

The chain carries TRBV9 and TRBJ1-2; 7 bases map to TRBD1. V lost 0 bases and J lost 3; bases outside the gene matches: 2. In germline, CDR1 is SGDLS, CDR2 YYNGEE. This CDR3 contains 14 residues. CDR3 region: CASSVGGGDYGYTF. The CDR3 DNA follows: TGTGCCAGCAGCGTAGGAGGGGGCGACTATGGCTACACCTTC.

This clonotype has only a few counts. The chain recombines TRBV4-2 with TRBJ2-5; TRBD1 agrees at 8 bases. The V gene's germline CDR1 is LGHNA and CDR2 YNFKEQ. This CDR3 contains 16 residues. Trimming removed 0 bases from V and 3 bases from J; junction bases left unmatched: 6. CDR3 amino acids: CASSQDFLTGEETQYF. The DNA of the CDR3 is TGTGCCAGCAGCCAAGATTTTTTGACAGGGGAAGAGACCCAGTACTTC.

The CDR3: CASSLVASGYYEQYF. The CDR3 DNA is TGTGCCAGCAGCTTAGTCGCTAGCGGCTACTACGAGCAGTACTTC. This rearrangement joins TRBV7-2 to TRBJ2-7; 7 bases are a match to TRBD2. CDR3 length equals 15 residues. Germline V CDR1 and CDR2: SGHTA, FQGNSA. The junction had 6 bases not matched to a gene; V was cut back by 1 base and J by 3 bases.

The rearrangement joins TRBV4-1 to TRBJ2-1; a possible D gene is TRBD1 (6 bases). The CDR3 sequence is 13 residues long. Germline CDR1 and CDR2: MGHRA and YSYEKL. V was trimmed by 3 bases and J by 9 bases, leaving 12 bases between them. This CDR3 reads CASSHPGDPEQFF. DNA of the CDR3: TGCGCCAGCAGCCACCCAGGGGACCCTGAGCAGTTCTTC.

This clonotype occurred a few times. J is TRBJ2-7 and V is TRBV6-1, with TRBD1 as a possible D gene (6 bases). Germline values: CDR1 MNHNS, CDR2 SASEGT. There are 14 residues in the CDR3. The ends were cut back, 1 base at V and 4 bases at J, with 11 bases in the middle. The CDR3 is CASSEVPGEYEQYF. CDR3 DNA sequence: TGTGCCAGCAGTGAAGTCCCAGGGGAATACGAGCAGTACTTC.

This clonotype was detected only a few times. The V and J genes are TRBV3-1 and TRBJ2-3; D is tentatively TRBD1 or TRBD2 (5 bases each). Between the trimmed V and J ends, which lost 0 bases and 4 bases, there was a span of 14 bases. Looked up from germline, CDR1 is LGHDT and CDR2 is YNNKEL (reference sequence). The CDR3 totals 16 residues. For the CDR3, the DNA is TGTGCCAGCAGCCAAGATCGGGGCTACGCTGCAGATACGCAGTATTTT. This codes for CASSQDRGYAADTQYF.

This clonotype was seen a handful of times. The chain is built from TRBV24-1 and TRBJ2-1; D remains ambiguous. V gave up 4 bases and J gave up 5 bases, with 2 bases separating them. Germline V gene sequence: CDR1 KGHDR, CDR2 SFDVKD. The CDR3 totals 11 residues. The CDR3 reads CATSDDNEQFF. CDR3 in DNA: TGTGCCACCAGTGACGACAATGAGCAGTTCTTC.

The V and J genes are TRBV9 and TRBJ1-2; D gene ambiguous. CDR3 length equals 14 residues. The V and J ends lost 0 bases and 5 bases respectively, with 11 bases between them. The V gene's germline CDR1 is SGDLS and CDR2 YYNGEE. The CDR3 protein is CASSVEEGGYGYTF. CDR3 DNA: TGTGCCAGCAGCGTAGAGGAGGGAGGGTATGGCTACACCTTC.

CDR3 in amino acids: CATSDGGLAGVHEQFF. As DNA, the CDR3 is TGTGCCACCAGTGATGGGGGACTAGCGGGAGTGCATGAGCAGTTCTTC. The V and J genes are TRBV24-1 and TRBJ2-1; 14 nucleotides line up with TRBD2. V gave up 3 bases and J gave up 8 bases; unmatched junction bases: 5. The CDR3 length is 16 residues. CDR1 and CDR2 (germline): KGHDR, SFDVKD.

The chain combines TRBV10-2 with TRBJ2-7, with 11 bases fitting TRBD2. This CDR3 region has 16 residues. V lost 4 bases, J lost 3 bases, and 8 bases stayed unmatched. Looked up from germline, CDR1 is WSHSY and CDR2 is SAAADI. Written as DNA, the CDR3 is TGCGCCAGCAGTGCACTAGCGGGGGAGACGATCTACGAGCAGTACTTC. It encodes CASSALAGETIYEQYF.

This clonotype was counted at least ten times. The chain combines TRBV27 with TRBJ1-6, with D uncertain. Trimming pared 6 bases from V and 4 bases from J, leaving 16 bases between. The CDR3 runs to 16 residues. Germline V gives CDR1 MNHEY, CDR2 SMNVEV (reference sequence). CDR3 DNA sequence: TGTGCCAGCAGGTCCCCCTTAAGGACTTATAATTCACCCCTCCACTTT. Translated, it gives CASRSPLRTYNSPLHF.

The V and J genes are TRBV6-5 and TRBJ1-5, with D hard to call. The CDR3 has 13 amino acids. The germline V gene has CDR1 MNHEY and CDR2 SVGAGI. V shed 11 bases and J shed 0 bases, with 11 bases lying between them. CDR3 sequence: CALRVGSNQPQHF. For the CDR3, the DNA is TGTGCCCTCCGGGTCGGTAGCAATCAGCCCCAGCATTTT.

The chain's CDR3 is CASSGLTGGLGNEQFF. As DNA, the CDR3 is TGTGCCAGTAGTGGACTGACAGGGGGTCTTGGAAATGAGCAGTTCTTC. This chain uses TRBV19 with TRBJ2-1; 9 positions match TRBD1. After removal of 5 bases from V and 7 bases from J, the junction contained 12 bases not matched to a gene. The length of the CDR3 is 16 residues. Germline lookup yields CDR1 LNHDA and CDR2 SQIVND (reference sequence).

The chain recombines TRBV7-2 with TRBJ1-1, with 7 bases fitting TRBD1. The CDR3 loop spans 13 amino acids. Germline values: CDR1 SGHTA, CDR2 FQGNSA. With 5 bases clipped from V and 4 bases from J, the junction kept 4 bases outside the gene matches. CDR3 DNA sequence: TGTGCCAGCAGCACCAGGGGGGGCACTGAAGCTTTCTTT. Its protein product is CASSTRGGTEAFF.

The chain recombines TRBV3-1 with TRBJ1-1, with 7 positions matching TRBD1. The trim removed 6 bases at V and 0 bases at J, leaving 10 bases unmatched. The CDR3 totals 16 residues. The germline CDR1 and CDR2 sequences are LGHDT and YNNKEL (reference sequence). CDR3 DNA sequence: TGTGCCAGCAGACTCGGGACAGAGAACATGAACACTGAAGCTTTCTTT. This translates into CASRLGTENMNTEAFF.

Only a few counts were recorded for this clonotype. Sequence at one end of the junction differs from germline and may be a read error. The chain links TRBV4-1 to TRBJ1-5; TRBD1 matches 7 bases. CDR3 length equals 15 residues. Germline loops: CDR1 MGHRA, CDR2 YSYEKL. The CDR3 DNA sequence: TGCGCCAGCAGCCAGATAACAGGGGTTCGTCAGCCCAAGCATTTT. Translated, it gives CASSQITGVRQPKHF.

The chain links TRBV7-9 to TRBJ2-3, with D tentatively TRBD1 (5 bases). With 5 bases removed from V and 1 base from J, the gap between germline ends came to 16 bases. CDR3 length: 16 amino acids. Germline values: CDR1 SEHNR, CDR2 FQNEAQ (reference sequence). CDR3 region: CASSITGVRGTDTQYF. The CDR3 DNA sequence: TGTGCCAGCAGCATAACAGGAGTCCGGGGCACAGATACGCAGTATTTT.

This clonotype has more than one count but fewer than ten. The chain joins TRBV6-2 or TRBV6-3 to TRBJ2-5; TRBD1 matches 9 bases. Germline loops: CDR1 MNHEY, CDR2 SVGEGT. This CDR3 region has 15 residues. V was pared by 6 bases and J by 10 bases, with 15 bases of the junction left unmatched. This CDR3 is CASRRRDRDLGDQYF. The CDR3 DNA is TGTGCCAGCAGACGCAGGGACAGGGACCTGGGGGACCAGTACTTC.

In its sample, this clonotype was seen many times. The chain employs TRBV7-3 and TRBJ2-1, with 7 bases fitting TRBD2. CDR3 length equals 13 residues. The J segment lost 7 bases and the V segment lost 5 bases, leaving 5 bases of the junction unmatched. Germline V CDR1 and CDR2: SGHTA, FQGTGA. In DNA form, the CDR3 reads TGTGCCAGCAGCCCAGACGGGAGGAATGAGCAGTTCTTC. It translates to CASSPDGRNEQFF.

The table lists this clonotype with a few counts. V gene TRBV1 combines with J gene TRBJ2-5; the D call in the table, TRBD2, was not verified against the DNA. TRBV1 is tagged as a pseudogene. The CDR3 covers 16 residues. The CDR3 spells CTSSQVSGPLQETQYF. Here the CDR3 DNA reads TGCACCAGCAGCCAAGTTAGCGGGCCCCTCCAAGAGACCCAGTACTTC.

This clonotype has ten or more counts. J is TRBJ2-2 and V is TRBV4-3; 9 nucleotides match TRBD2. The CDR3 runs to 18 residues. J gave up 2 bases and V 0 bases, and 7 bases lay outside the gene matches. Germline V gene lookup returns CDR1 LGHNA and CDR2 YSLEER. CDR3 nucleotide sequence: TGCGCCAGCAGCCAAGAGGCTCTAGCGGGGCTCAACACCGGGGAGCTGTTTTTT. It is translated as CASSQEALAGLNTGELFF.

This clonotype was counted a few times. CDR3 region: CASSVSRGETNVLTF. As DNA, the CDR3 is TGTGCCAGCAGCGTTTCCAGGGGGGAGACCAACGTCCTGACTTTC. The chain uses TRBV9 and TRBJ2-6; possibly TRBD1 for D (7 bases). This CDR3 is 15 amino acids long. The V gene lost 2 bases and the J gene lost 8 bases, with 14 bases spanning the gap. The germline CDR1 and CDR2 sequences are SGDLS and YYNGEE.

The chain combines TRBV27 with TRBJ2-1; 7 nucleotides agree with TRBD1. Germline CDR1 reads MNHEY; CDR2 reads SMNVEV (reference sequence). The CDR3 is 16 amino acids. V trimming: 7 bases; J trimming: 7 bases; junction bases outside the gene matches: 16. The CDR3 loop reads CASTAHLGQVVNEQFF. CDR3 nucleotides: TGTGCCAGCACCGCACACCTCGGACAGGTGGTAAATGAGCAGTTCTTC.

This clonotype was seen a few times. This sequence joins TRBV12-3 or TRBV12-4 and TRBJ2-2; 9 nucleotides line up with TRBD1. The CDR3 has 16 residues. V was clipped by 4 bases and J by 2 bases; unmatched bases: 5. The DNA for the CDR3 is TGTGCCAGCAGTTCCACTACAGGGGGCAACACCGGGGAGCTGTTTTTT. This encodes CASSSTTGGNTGELFF.

The chain combines TRBV28 with TRBJ1-2; 8 bases line up with TRBD1. The CDR3 consists of 16 residues. The germline gives CDR1 MDHEN, CDR2 SYDVKM. V lost 4 bases to trimming and J lost 4 bases; unmatched junction nucleotides: 11. This CDR3 reads CASSSMTGDWGYGYTF. The CDR3 DNA sequence: TGTGCCAGCAGTTCGATGACAGGGGATTGGGGCTATGGCTACACCTTC.

The chain is built from TRBV7-2 and TRBJ2-5, with 7 bases that match TRBD1. The germline gives CDR1 SGHTA, CDR2 FQGNSA. Trimming removed 1 base from V and 9 bases from J; junction bases left unmatched: 5. This CDR3 is built from 13 residues. CDR3 in amino acids: CASSLDTGAPQYF. CDR3 in DNA: TGTGCCAGCAGCTTAGATACAGGGGCGCCCCAGTACTTC.

The gene calls are TRBV2 and TRBJ2-5; D may be TRBD1 (5 bases). The CDR3 length is 13 residues. Germline V gene data show CDR1 as SNHLY and CDR2 as FYNNEI. Between the trimmed V and J ends, which lost 6 bases and 5 bases, there was a span of 13 bases. The CDR3 nucleotides are TGTGCCAGCAGATACGCTGGGGCGGAGACCCAGTACTTC. Encoded protein: CASRYAGAETQYF.

V and J are TRBV7-9 and TRBJ2-2; D perhaps matches TRBD2 (5 bases). V was pared by 2 bases and J by 8 bases, with 9 bases between. This CDR3 is built from 13 residues. Germline loops: CDR1 SEHNR, CDR2 FQNEAQ (reference sequence). CDR3 amino acids: CASSLKGEGELFF. The CDR3 nucleotides read TGTGCCAGCAGCTTAAAGGGAGAGGGGGAGCTGTTTTTT. Full variable domain (outside the CDR3, taken from reference TRBV7-9 and TRBJ2-2): DTGVSQNPRHKITKRGQNVTFRCDPISEHNRLYWYRQTLGQGPEFLTYFQNEAQLEKSRLLSDRFSAERPKGSFSTLEIQRTEQGDSAMYLCASSLKGEGELFFGEGSRLTVL.

V gene TRBV4-2 combines with J gene TRBJ2-1; TRBD2 agrees at 11 bases. V lost 0 bases to trimming and J lost 12 bases; unmatched junction nucleotides: 10. Looked up from germline, CDR1 is LGHNA and CDR2 is YNFKEQ. This CDR3 is built from 16 residues. The CDR3 nucleotides read TGTGCCAGCAGCCAAGAAGAAGGACTAGCGGGTGCCGGGCAGTTCTTC. Its protein is CASSQEEGLAGAGQFF.

Only one count was recorded for this clonotype. The chain uses TRBV5-1 and TRBJ2-1; 11 bases line up with TRBD2. J was trimmed by 10 bases and V by 1 base; bases with no gene match: 10. This CDR3 comprises 16 residues. Germline CDR1 and CDR2: SGHRS and YFSETQ. CDR3: CASSLIVAGGPVEQFF. The CDR3 coding sequence is TGCGCCAGCAGCTTGATAGTAGCGGGAGGGCCAGTCGAGCAGTTCTTC.